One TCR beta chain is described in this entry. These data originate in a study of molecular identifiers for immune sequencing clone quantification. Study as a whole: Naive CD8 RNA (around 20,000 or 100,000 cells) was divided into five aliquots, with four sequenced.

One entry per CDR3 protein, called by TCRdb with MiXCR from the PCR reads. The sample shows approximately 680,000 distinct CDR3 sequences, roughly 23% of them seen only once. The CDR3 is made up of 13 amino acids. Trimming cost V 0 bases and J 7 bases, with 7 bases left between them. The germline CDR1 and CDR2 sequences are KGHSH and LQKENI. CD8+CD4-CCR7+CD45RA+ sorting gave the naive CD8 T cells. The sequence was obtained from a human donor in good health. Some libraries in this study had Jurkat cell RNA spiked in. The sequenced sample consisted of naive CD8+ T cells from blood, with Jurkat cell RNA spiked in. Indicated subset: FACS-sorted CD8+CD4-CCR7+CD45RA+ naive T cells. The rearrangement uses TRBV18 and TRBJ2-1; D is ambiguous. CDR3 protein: CASSPPWYNEQFF. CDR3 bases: TGTGCCAGCTCACCACCGTGGTATAATGAGCAGTTCTTC.